The present entry profiles one TCR beta chain with its context. Its antigen is not known. The CDR3 totals 14 residues. With V trimmed by 3 bases and J by 10 bases, 9 bases remained unmatched. The germline V gene has CDR1 SGHTA and CDR2 FQGTGA. The data belong to a study of T cells in Graves' hyperthyroidism and ophthalmopathy. TCR beta CDR3 sequences were amplified from RNA transcripts. Primed by the HTBI set, a first-round RT-PCR was run on the TCR CDR3. One entry per CDR3 protein results from TCRdb running MiXCR on the multiplex PCR reads. The sample lists about 570,000 distinct CDR3 sequences, about 45% seen once, with over 15% in the top ten. General study results and limits: Most clonotypes that expanded in the thyroid above 0.001 also showed up in blood. Progression to ophthalmopathy was predicted a median of roughly 6.8 months early.

The chain recombines TRBV7-3 with TRBJ1-1; TRBD1 matches at 9 bases. The receptor was isolated from an adult woman with Graves' disease, either hyperthyroidism or ophthalmopathy (not recorded which). Sequenced: peripheral blood or thyroid tissue (not recorded which). CDR3 nucleotides: TGTGCCAGCAGCTTTAATGGACAGGGGACGAGAGCTTTCTTT. Translated, it gives CASSFNGQGTRAFF.